Detailed here is one TCR beta chain. Its antigen is undetermined. This record comes from a study of Ad26.COV2.S vaccination and SARS-CoV-2 variants. At the level of the study: The study gave Ad26.COV2.S intramuscularly, once or twice 56 days apart. Regarding the study as a whole: The TCR breadth and depth analyses may have understated or missed part of the total T cell responses.

TCRdb's copy holds only in-frame clones and misses some; the assay was immunoSEQ multiplex PCR. The sample has approximately 460,000 clones; 89% are singletons. The treatment was: approximately 18 received Ad26.COV2.S at low or high dose, single or two shots; about 5 received placebo; per-sample allocation not given. Sampling occurred on day 63 after the first vaccine or placebo injection. The CDR3 covers 16 residues. V dropped 2 bases and J dropped 2 bases, with 13 bases sitting between them. Germline V gene data show CDR1 as MDHEN and CDR2 as SYDVKM. This sequence originates from a person aged 18-65 years who received the Ad26.COV2.S COVID-19 vaccine or a placebo. The sample in question was peripheral blood, obtained in a trial of Ad26.COV2.S vaccine versus placebo. The rearrangement uses TRBV28 and TRBJ1-5, with D perhaps TRBD1 (5 bases). The CDR3 is CASSLPTEKGNQPQHF. In DNA form, the CDR3 reads TGTGCCAGCAGTTTACCGACAGAGAAGGGCAATCAGCCCCAGCATTTT.